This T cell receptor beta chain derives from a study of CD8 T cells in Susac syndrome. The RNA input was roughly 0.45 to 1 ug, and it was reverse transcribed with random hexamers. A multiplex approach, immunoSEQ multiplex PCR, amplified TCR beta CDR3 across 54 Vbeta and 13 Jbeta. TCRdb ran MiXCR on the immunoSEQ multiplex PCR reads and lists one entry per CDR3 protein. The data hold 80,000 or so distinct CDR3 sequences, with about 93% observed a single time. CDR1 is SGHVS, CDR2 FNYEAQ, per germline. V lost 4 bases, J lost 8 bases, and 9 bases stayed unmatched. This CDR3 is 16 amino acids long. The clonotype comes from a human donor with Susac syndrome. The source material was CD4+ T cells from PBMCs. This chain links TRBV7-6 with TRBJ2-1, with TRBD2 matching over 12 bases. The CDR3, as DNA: TGTGCCAGCAGCTCGAGACTAGCGGGAGTTGGACATGAGCAGTTCTTC. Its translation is CASSSRLAGVGHEQFF.